The 29 T cell receptor beta chains presented below share a single source sample, sequenced in a study of blood T cell repertoires in COVID-19. Assay: immunoSEQ multiplex PCR; the TCRdb copy retains only in-frame clones and omits some. The table lists roughly 200,000 clones, roughly 84% of them singletons. What was sequenced was peripheral blood. The receptors shown here come from a human donor in a cohort sampled during active COVID-19.

V gene TRBV7-9 combines with J gene TRBJ2-5; D is possibly TRBD2 (7 bases). Germline loops: CDR1 SEHNR, CDR2 FQNEAQ (reference sequence). The V end was cut by 1 base, the J end by 5 bases, with 14 bases between. CDR3 length: 15 residues. DNA of the CDR3: TGTGCCAGCAGCTTAGAATCGGGGGGCTGGGAGACCCAGTACTTC. Residues: CASSLESGGWETQYF.

V usage is TRBV18 and J usage is TRBJ1-6, with 7 bases aligning to TRBD1. The V segment lost 3 bases and the J segment 8 bases; nucleotides outside the gene matches: 7. CDR1 is KGHSH, CDR2 LQKENI, per germline. The CDR3 is 15 amino acids. Here the CDR3 reads CASSPTQGMDSPLHF. DNA of the CDR3: TGTGCCAGCTCACCTACACAGGGGATGGATTCACCCCTCCACTTT.

As for this clone: Different DNA sequences within this sample yield the same CDR3. The chain employs TRBV7-9 and TRBJ1-5; unclear D gene. This CDR3 has 13 amino acids. Germline values: CDR1 SEHNR, CDR2 FQNEAQ (reference sequence). V gave up 4 bases and J gave up 4 bases, with 8 bases separating them. The CDR3: CASSSGGNQPQHF. The CDR3 DNA reads TGTGCCAGCAGCTCAGGAGGGAATCAGCCCCAGCATTTT.

This chain connects TRBV5-1 to TRBJ2-1; D call uncertain. CDR1 and CDR2 (germline): SGHRS, YFSETQ. Trimming stripped 3 bases from V and 7 bases from J, with 17 bases between. CDR3 size: 15 residues. The CDR3 DNA is TGCGCCAGCAGCTCTCTGCGGTTTGTCGGAAATGAGCAGTTCTTC. Translating gives CASSSLRFVGNEQFF.

The V and J genes are TRBV7-8 and TRBJ2-7; D possibly corresponds to TRBD2 (6 bases). The CDR3 is 16 amino acids. Per the germline V gene, CDR1 is SGHVS and CDR2 is FQNEAQ. V dropped 7 bases and J dropped 2 bases, with 21 bases sitting between them. The chain's CDR3 is CASTPLGGKHTYEQYV. CDR3 sequence (DNA): TGTGCCAGCACCCCACTTGGGGGGAAGCACACCTACGAGCAGTACGTC.

This clone was counted between two and nine times. This chain uses TRBV6-2 or TRBV6-3 with TRBJ2-7, with TRBD2 as a possible D gene (6 bases). Germline loops: CDR1 MNHEY, CDR2 SVGEGT. V shed 4 bases and J shed 1 base, with 11 bases lying between them. The CDR3 is 14 amino acids. The CDR3 nucleotides are TGTGCCAGCAGTTGGCACGGGACTTCCTACGAGCAGTACTTC. Translation: CASSWHGTSYEQYF.

This rearrangement joins TRBV24-1 to TRBJ2-5, with D possibly TRBD2 on 7 matching bases. CDR1 is KGHDR, CDR2 SFDVKD, per germline. The CDR3 is 14 amino acids. Trimming took off 10 bases at V and 3 bases at J, with 17 bases between the two ends. This CDR3 reads CATKGHREEETQYF. In nucleotides, the CDR3 is TGTGCCACAAAGGGACACCGGGAGGAAGAGACCCAGTACTTC.

Ten or more counts support this clone. The genes are TRBV19 and TRBJ2-7, with D perhaps TRBD1 (6 bases). The V and J ends lost 8 bases and 1 base respectively, with 15 bases between them. The CDR3 is 14 amino acids. The germline V gene has CDR1 LNHDA and CDR2 SQIVND (reference sequence). The CDR3 sequence is CASAPGHASYEQYF. CDR3 coding DNA: TGTGCCAGTGCCCCGGGACATGCGTCCTACGAGCAGTACTTC.

The V call is TRBV7-9, the J call TRBJ1-2; 9 bases map to TRBD1. The germline gives CDR1 SEHNR, CDR2 FQNEAQ (reference sequence). V dropped 3 bases and J dropped 5; count of bases not matched to a gene: 10. CDR3 length: 16 residues. This CDR3 reads CASSLGQGYPSYGYTF. The CDR3 DNA reads as TGTGCCAGCAGCTTGGGACAGGGTTATCCGTCGTATGGCTACACCTTC.

A single count supports this clone. This same CDR3 is encoded by further DNA sequences in the sample. The chain has TRBV6-1 and TRBJ2-7; the D is unclear. This CDR3 has 13 residues. V was trimmed by 2 bases and J by 0 bases, leaving 5 bases between them. Germline assignment: CDR1 MNHNS and CDR2 SASEGT. CDR3 nucleotide sequence: TGTGCCAGCAGTGAACCGGTCTCCTACGAGCAGTACGTC. It specifies CASSEPVSYEQYV.

The rearrangement uses TRBV7-3 and TRBJ2-3; D perhaps matches TRBD1 (6 bases). Germline CDR1 SGHTA, CDR2 FQGTGA. The CDR3 is 14 amino acids. The ends were cut back, 5 bases at V and 6 bases at J, with 15 bases in the middle. Here the CDR3 DNA reads TGTGCCAGCAGCCTGGGGGCGTATTTCGATACGCAGTATTTT. It yields the protein CASSLGAYFDTQYF.

The chain employs TRBV7-2 and TRBJ2-1; 8 nucleotides align to TRBD2. Germline V CDR1 and CDR2: SGHTA, FQGNSA. The CDR3 is 15 amino acids. The J segment lost 2 bases and the V segment lost 0 bases, leaving 0 bases of the junction unmatched. DNA of the CDR3: TGTGCCAGCAGCTTAGCTAGCGGGGCCTACAATGAGCAGTTCTTC. Translated: CASSLASGAYNEQFF.

This chain uses TRBV25-1 with TRBJ2-1; D is undetermined. In germline, CDR1 is MGHDK, CDR2 SYGVNS. Between the trimmed V and J ends, which lost 7 bases and 7 bases, there was a span of 8 bases. This CDR3 spans 11 amino acids. CDR3 in DNA: TGTGCCAGCATGAGGCGGAATGAGCAGTTCTTC. Protein: CASMRRNEQFF.

V and J are TRBV7-9 and TRBJ2-1; the match to TRBD2 covers 12 bases. Trimming removed 3 bases from V and 10 bases from J; junction bases left unmatched: 7. The CDR3 has 15 amino acids. Germline V CDR1 and CDR2: SEHNR, FQNEAQ (reference sequence). CDR3 in amino acids: CASSFLAGGFGEQFF. In DNA, the CDR3 is TGTGCCAGCAGCTTCCTAGCGGGAGGGTTCGGGGAGCAGTTCTTC.

V gene TRBV7-9 combines with J gene TRBJ2-7, with TRBD1 as a possible D gene (5 bases). The CDR3 contains 18 residues. CDR1 and CDR2 from the germline V gene are SEHNR and FQNEAQ (reference sequence). The V gene lost 1 base and the J gene lost 4 bases, with 23 bases spanning the gap. CDR3 nucleotides: TGTGCCAGCAGCTTAGACCATAACAGGTCGCCGCTCGCTTACGAGCAGTACGTC. This encodes CASSLDHNRSPLAYEQYV.

J is TRBJ2-7 and V is TRBV19; possible D gene TRBD2, 6 bases. The ends were cut back, 1 base at V and 7 bases at J, with 14 bases in the middle. The length of the CDR3 is 14 residues. Looked up from germline, CDR1 is LNHDA and CDR2 is SQIVND (reference sequence). The CDR3 is CASSIGSGAGEQYF. As DNA, the CDR3 is TGTGCCAGTAGTATAGGCTCGGGAGCTGGGGAGCAGTACTTC.

This chain links TRBV19 with TRBJ2-2; TRBD1 agrees at 9 bases. The V gene end was trimmed by 6 bases and the J gene end by 4 bases; junction bases not matched to a gene: 3. Germline V gene data show CDR1 as LNHDA and CDR2 as SQIVND (reference sequence). The CDR3 is 14 amino acids. CDR3 nucleotide sequence: TGTGCCAGTAGGAGGGGACAGGGCACCGGGGAGCTGTTTTTT. Its translation is CASRRGQGTGELFF.

This rearrangement joins TRBV10-1 to TRBJ2-2; 7 positions agree with TRBD1. CDR3 length equals 16 residues. Germline CDR1 and CDR2: WNHNN and SYGVQD (reference sequence). V lost 8 bases, J lost 4 bases, and 13 bases stayed unmatched. The DNA of the CDR3 is TGCGCCAGCCCGCCCCCACAGGGGCTAAGCACCGGGGAGCTGTTTTTT. This encodes CASPPPQGLSTGELFF.

J is TRBJ1-2 and V is TRBV7-6; 7 positions match TRBD1. The CDR3 totals 13 residues. Germline V gene data show CDR1 as SGHVS and CDR2 as FNYEAQ. After removal of 4 bases from V and 6 bases from J, the junction contained 5 bases not matched to a gene. The CDR3 DNA is TGTGCCAGCAGCTATACACAGGGGAATGGCTACACCTTC. Translating it yields CASSYTQGNGYTF.

The J gene is TRBJ2-3, the V gene TRBV25-1; 13 positions agree with TRBD2. The V gene's germline CDR1 is MGHDK and CDR2 SYGVNS. V shed 6 bases, J shed 3 bases, and the junction held 6 bases outside the gene matches. CDR3 size: 16 residues. The CDR3 protein is CASSGLAGVGTDTQYF. As DNA, the CDR3 is TGTGCCAGCAGCGGACTAGCGGGAGTTGGGACAGATACGCAGTATTTT.

The rearrangement links TRBV3-1 (or the pseudogene TRBV3-2) to TRBJ1-2; D call uncertain. The V and J ends lost 0 bases and 3 bases respectively, with 8 bases between them. Looked up from germline, CDR1 is LGHDT and CDR2 is YNNKEL (reference sequence). This CDR3 is 14 amino acids long. CDR3 in amino acids: CASSQDRQYYGYTF. CDR3 DNA sequence: TGTGCCAGCAGCCAAGATCGCCAGTACTATGGCTACACCTTC.

The V and J genes are TRBV14 and TRBJ2-3; 7 positions agree with TRBD2. CDR3 length: 15 residues. V was clipped by 4 bases and J by 2 bases; unmatched bases: 6. Germline V gives CDR1 SGHDN, CDR2 FVKESK. As DNA, the CDR3 is TGTGCCAGCAGCCCCGATCGGGGGGACACAGATACGCAGTATTTT. Protein product: CASSPDRGDTDTQYF.

V gene TRBV9 combines with J gene TRBJ2-2; a possible D gene is TRBD1 (6 bases). Trimming shortened V by 3 bases and J by 0 bases, and 12 bases separated the two germline ends. The germline gives CDR1 SGDLS, CDR2 YYNGEE. The CDR3 is 16 amino acids. DNA for the CDR3: TGTGCCAGCAGCGCTTCACAGGGCCCGAACACCGGGGAGCTGTTTTTT. It is translated as CASSASQGPNTGELFF.

The V gene is TRBV5-6, the J gene TRBJ2-7; D gene ambiguous. CDR1 is SGHDT and CDR2 is YYEEEE in the germline V gene. The CDR3 is 14 residues long. Trimming removed 2 bases from V and 1 base from J, with 10 bases in between. CDR3 coding DNA: TGTGCCAGCAGCTTCGGAGCACAATCCTACGAGCAGTACTTC. This encodes CASSFGAQSYEQYF.

The V gene is TRBV6-4, the J gene TRBJ1-5, with 7 bases lining up with TRBD1. Germline trimming cut 2 bases from V and 0 bases from J; bases unmatched to any gene: 10. Per germline, CDR1 MRHNA and CDR2 SNTAGT. CDR3 length equals 18 residues. The CDR3 region is CASSDSGQDDYSNQPQHF. Here the CDR3 DNA reads TGTGCCAGCAGTGACAGCGGACAGGACGACTATAGCAATCAGCCCCAGCATTTT.

This chain connects TRBV6-5 to TRBJ1-1; no clear D. This CDR3 contains 11 residues. The germline V gene encodes CDR1 MNHEY and CDR2 SVGAGI. Trimming pared 8 bases from V and 13 bases from J, leaving 17 bases between. The CDR3 DNA follows: TGTGCCAGCGCCCCCATCGACAAGCTTTTCTTT. This encodes CASAPIDKLFF.

The chain carries TRBV7-2 and TRBJ2-1; 12 bases align to TRBD2. Germline CDR1 is SGHTA and CDR2 is FQGNSA. J gave up 9 bases and V 2 bases, and 5 bases lay outside the gene matches. The CDR3 totals 15 residues. CDR3 amino acids: CASSLTSGGLGEQFF. The CDR3 DNA follows: TGTGCCAGCAGCTTAACTAGCGGGGGGTTGGGTGAGCAGTTCTTC.

This rearrangement joins TRBV2 to TRBJ2-1; D remains unclear. The CDR3 loop spans 11 amino acids. V shed 8 bases and J shed 4 bases, with 6 bases lying between them. The germline gives CDR1 SNHLY, CDR2 FYNNEI. The CDR3 region has the DNA TGTGCCAGCTCAGTATACAATGAGCAGTTCTTC. Protein sequence: CASSVYNEQFF.

The sample holds a few counts of this clone. This chain uses TRBV9 with TRBJ1-2; 7 bases line up with TRBD1. This CDR3 has 14 amino acids. Germline V gives CDR1 SGDLS, CDR2 YYNGEE. Trimming removed 3 bases from V and 6 bases from J; junction bases left unmatched: 8. The CDR3 nucleotides read TGTGCCAGCAGCGCAAGGACAGGTACTCATGGCTACACCTTC. Amino acid sequence: CASSARTGTHGYTF. The whole variable domain, filled in from reference TRBV9 and TRBJ1-2, reads DSGVTQTPKHLITATGQRVTLRCSPRSGDLSVYWYQQSLDQGLQFLIQYYNGEERAKGNILERFSAQQFPDLHSELNLSSLELGDSALYFCASSARTGTHGYTFGSGTRLTVV.